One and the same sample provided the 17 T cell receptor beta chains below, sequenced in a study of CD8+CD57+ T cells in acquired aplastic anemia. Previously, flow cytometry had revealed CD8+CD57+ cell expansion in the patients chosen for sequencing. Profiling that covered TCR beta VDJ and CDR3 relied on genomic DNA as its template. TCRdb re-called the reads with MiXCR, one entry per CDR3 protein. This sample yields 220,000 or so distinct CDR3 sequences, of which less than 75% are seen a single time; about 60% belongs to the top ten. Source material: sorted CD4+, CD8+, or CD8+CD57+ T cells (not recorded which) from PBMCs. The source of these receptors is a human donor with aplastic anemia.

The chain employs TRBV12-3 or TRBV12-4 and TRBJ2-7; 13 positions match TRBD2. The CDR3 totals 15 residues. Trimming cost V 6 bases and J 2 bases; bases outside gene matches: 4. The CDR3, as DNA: TGTGCCAGCAGGGACGGGACTAGCGGGGCCTACGAGCAGTACTTC. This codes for CASRDGTSGAYEQYF.

The CDR3 DNA reads as TGTGCCAGCAGTGACTCCGGGGGTAATCAGCCCCAGCATTTT. It codes for CASSDSGGNQPQHF. The chain is built from TRBV2 and TRBJ1-5; D is possibly TRBD1 (5 bases). Germline assignment: CDR1 SNHLY and CDR2 FYNNEI. The CDR3 totals 14 residues. V lost 3 bases to trimming and J lost 4 bases, with 10 bases between them.

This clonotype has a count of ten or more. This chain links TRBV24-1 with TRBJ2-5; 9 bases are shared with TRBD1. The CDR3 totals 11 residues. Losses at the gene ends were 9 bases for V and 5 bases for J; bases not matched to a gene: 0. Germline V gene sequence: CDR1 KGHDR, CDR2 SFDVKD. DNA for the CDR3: TGTGCCACCGGACAGGGGGAGACCCAGTACTTC. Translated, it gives CATGQGETQYF.

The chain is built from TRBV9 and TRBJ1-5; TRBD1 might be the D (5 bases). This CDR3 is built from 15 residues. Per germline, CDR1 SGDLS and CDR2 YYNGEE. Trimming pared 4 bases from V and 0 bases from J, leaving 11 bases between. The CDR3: CASSPQGSSNQPQHF. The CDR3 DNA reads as TGTGCCAGCAGCCCCCAGGGTTCTAGCAATCAGCCCCAGCATTTT.

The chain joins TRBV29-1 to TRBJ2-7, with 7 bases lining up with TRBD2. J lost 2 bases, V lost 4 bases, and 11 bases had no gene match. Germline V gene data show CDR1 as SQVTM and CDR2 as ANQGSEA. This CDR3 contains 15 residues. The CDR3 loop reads CSVVGGDRPTYEQYF. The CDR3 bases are TGCAGCGTTGTGGGGGGGGACCGGCCGACCTACGAGCAGTACTTC.

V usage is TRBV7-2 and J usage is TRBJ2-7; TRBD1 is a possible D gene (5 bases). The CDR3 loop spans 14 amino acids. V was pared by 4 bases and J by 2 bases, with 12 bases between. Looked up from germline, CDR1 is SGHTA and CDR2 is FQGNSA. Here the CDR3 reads CASSSRQRAYEQYF. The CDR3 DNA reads TGTGCCAGCAGCTCGAGACAGAGAGCCTACGAGCAGTACTTC.

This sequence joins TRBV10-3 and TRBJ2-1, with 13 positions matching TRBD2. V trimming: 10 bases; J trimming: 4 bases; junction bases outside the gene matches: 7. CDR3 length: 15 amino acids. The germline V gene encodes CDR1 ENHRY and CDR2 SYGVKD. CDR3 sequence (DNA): TGTGCCACCTCGGGGACTAGCGGGGAATACAATGAGCAGTTCTTC. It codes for CATSGTSGEYNEQFF.

CDR3 amino acids: CASAWQNNEKLFF. Written as DNA, the CDR3 is TGTGCCAGCGCATGGCAGAACAATGAAAAACTGTTTTTT. The V call is TRBV2, the J call TRBJ1-4; D gene unclear. The V end was cut by 8 bases, the J end by 5 bases, with 12 bases between. CDR1 and CDR2 from the germline V gene are SNHLY and FYNNEI. The CDR3 has 13 amino acids. Based on the CDR3 plus reference TRBV2 and TRBJ1-4, the full variable domain is EPEVTQTPSHQVTQMGQEVILRCVPISNHLYFYWYRQILGQKVEFLVSFYNNEISEKSEIFDDQFSVERPDGSNFTLKIRSTKLEDSAMYFCASAWQNNEKLFFGSGTQLSVL.

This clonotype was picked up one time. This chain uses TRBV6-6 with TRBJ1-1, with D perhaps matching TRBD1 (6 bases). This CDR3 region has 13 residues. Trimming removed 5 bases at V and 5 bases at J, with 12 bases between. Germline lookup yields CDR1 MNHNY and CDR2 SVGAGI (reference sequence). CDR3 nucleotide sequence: TGTGCCAGCAGTCGACAGGAGAGGACTGAAGCTTTCTTT. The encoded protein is CASSRQERTEAFF.

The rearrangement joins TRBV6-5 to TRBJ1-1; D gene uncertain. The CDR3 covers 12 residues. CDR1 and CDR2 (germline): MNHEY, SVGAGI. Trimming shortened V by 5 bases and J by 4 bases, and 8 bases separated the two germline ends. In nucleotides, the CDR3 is TGTGCCAGCAGTGGAGGAACCACTGAAGCTTTCTTT. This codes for CASSGGTTEAFF.

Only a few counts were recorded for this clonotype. The CDR3: CASSFLGEQYF. DNA of the CDR3: TGTGCCAGCAGTTTTCTGGGCGAGCAGTACTTC. The chain joins TRBV12-3 or TRBV12-4 to TRBJ2-7; D gene unclear. The CDR3 length is 11 residues. The V end was cut by 3 bases, the J end by 6 bases, with 6 bases between.

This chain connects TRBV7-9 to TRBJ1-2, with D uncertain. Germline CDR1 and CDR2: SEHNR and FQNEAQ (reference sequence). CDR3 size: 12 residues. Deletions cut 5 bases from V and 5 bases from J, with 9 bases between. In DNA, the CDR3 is TGTGCCAGCAGCCCCATGCTTTATGGCTACACCTTC. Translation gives CASSPMLYGYTF.

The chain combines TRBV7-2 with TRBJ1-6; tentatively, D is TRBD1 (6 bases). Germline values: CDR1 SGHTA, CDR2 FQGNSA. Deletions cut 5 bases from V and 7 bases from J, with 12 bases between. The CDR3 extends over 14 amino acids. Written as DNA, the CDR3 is TGTGCCAGCAGCGTAGGGGGTCTGAATTCACCCCTCCACTTT. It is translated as CASSVGGLNSPLHF.

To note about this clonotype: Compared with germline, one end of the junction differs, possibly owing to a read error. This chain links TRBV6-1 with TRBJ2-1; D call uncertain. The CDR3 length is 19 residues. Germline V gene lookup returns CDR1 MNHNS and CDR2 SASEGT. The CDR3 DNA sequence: TGTGCCAGCAGTGATCTGGGGTGGTCTCAACTAAGTTTCGGCGATGAGCAGTCCTTC. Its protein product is CASSDLGWSQLSFGDEQSF.

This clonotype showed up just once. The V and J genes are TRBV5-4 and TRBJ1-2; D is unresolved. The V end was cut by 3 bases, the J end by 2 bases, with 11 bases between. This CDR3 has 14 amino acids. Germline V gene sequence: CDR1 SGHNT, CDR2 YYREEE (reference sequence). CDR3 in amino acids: CASSSDGVNYGYTF. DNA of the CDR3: TGTGCCAGCAGCTCGGACGGAGTCAACTATGGCTACACCTTC.

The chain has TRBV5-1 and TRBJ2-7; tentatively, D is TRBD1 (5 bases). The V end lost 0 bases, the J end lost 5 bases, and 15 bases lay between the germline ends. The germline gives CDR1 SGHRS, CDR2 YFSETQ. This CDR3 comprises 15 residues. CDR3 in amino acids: CASSLVGHGSHEQYF. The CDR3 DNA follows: TGCGCCAGCAGCTTGGTTGGACACGGATCTCACGAGCAGTACTTC.

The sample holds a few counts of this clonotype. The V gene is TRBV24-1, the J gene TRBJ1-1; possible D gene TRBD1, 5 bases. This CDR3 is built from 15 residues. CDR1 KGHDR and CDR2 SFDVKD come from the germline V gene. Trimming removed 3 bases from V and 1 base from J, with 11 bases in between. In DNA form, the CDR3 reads TGTGCCACCAGTGATGCCGGGACGGCGAACACTGAAGCTTTCTTT. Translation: CATSDAGTANTEAFF.